This TCR beta chain was found in a study of blood T cell repertoires in COVID-19. Study information: Whether acute or convalescent, the COVID-19 samples came from the United States, Italy and Spain.

The table came from immunoSEQ multiplex PCR; TCRdb's copy has only in-frame clones and leaves some out. The sample carries about 150,000 clones, over 65% recorded once. Trimming removed 6 bases from V and 6 bases from J; junction bases left unmatched: 3. The CDR3 contains 12 residues. The gene calls are TRBV12-3 or TRBV12-4 and TRBJ2-7; 9 bases match TRBD1. The source is a man older than 75 with acute or convalescent COVID-19. Specimen: peripheral blood. CDR3 sequence (DNA): TGTGCCAGCAGGTTGACAGGGGGCGAGCAGTACGTC. Protein sequence: CASRLTGGEQYV.